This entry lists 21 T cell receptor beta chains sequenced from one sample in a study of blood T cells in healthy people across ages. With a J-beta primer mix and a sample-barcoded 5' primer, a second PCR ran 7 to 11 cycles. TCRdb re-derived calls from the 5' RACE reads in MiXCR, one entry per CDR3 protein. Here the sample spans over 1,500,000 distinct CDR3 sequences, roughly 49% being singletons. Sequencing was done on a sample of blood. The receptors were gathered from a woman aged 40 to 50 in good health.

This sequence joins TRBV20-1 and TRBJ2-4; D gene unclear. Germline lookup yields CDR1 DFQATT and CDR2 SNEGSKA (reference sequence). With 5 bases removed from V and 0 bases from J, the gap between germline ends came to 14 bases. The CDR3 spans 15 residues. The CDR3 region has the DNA TGCAGTGCTTCGGACGCCACCCTAGCCAAAAACATTCAGTACTTC. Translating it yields CSASDATLAKNIQYF.

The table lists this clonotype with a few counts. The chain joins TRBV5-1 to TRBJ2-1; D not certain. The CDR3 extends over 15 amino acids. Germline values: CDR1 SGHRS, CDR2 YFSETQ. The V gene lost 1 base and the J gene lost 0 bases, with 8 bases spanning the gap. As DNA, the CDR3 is TGCGCCAGCAGCTTGTCAGCTAACTCCTACAATGAGCAGTTCTTC. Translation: CASSLSANSYNEQFF. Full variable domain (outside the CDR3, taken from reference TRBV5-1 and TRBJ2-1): KAGVTQTPRYLIKTRGQQVTLSCSPISGHRSVSWYQQTPGQGLQFLFEYFSETQRNKGNFPGRFSGRQFSNSRSEMNVSTLELGDSALYLCASSLSANSYNEQFFGPGTRLTVL.

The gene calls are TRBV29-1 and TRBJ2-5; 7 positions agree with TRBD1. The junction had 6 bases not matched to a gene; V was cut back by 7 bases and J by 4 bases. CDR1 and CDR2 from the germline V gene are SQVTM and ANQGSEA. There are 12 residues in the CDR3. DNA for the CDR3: TGCAGCGGGGGACAGTTGTCAGAGACCCAGTACTTC. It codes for CSGGQLSETQYF.

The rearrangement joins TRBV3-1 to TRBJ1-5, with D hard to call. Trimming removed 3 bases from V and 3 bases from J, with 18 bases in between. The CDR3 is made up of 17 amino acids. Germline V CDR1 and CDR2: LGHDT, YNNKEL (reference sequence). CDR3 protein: CASSHNPSGRSNQPQHF. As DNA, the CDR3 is TGTGCCAGCAGCCATAACCCGTCTGGCAGGTCCAATCAGCCCCAGCATTTT.

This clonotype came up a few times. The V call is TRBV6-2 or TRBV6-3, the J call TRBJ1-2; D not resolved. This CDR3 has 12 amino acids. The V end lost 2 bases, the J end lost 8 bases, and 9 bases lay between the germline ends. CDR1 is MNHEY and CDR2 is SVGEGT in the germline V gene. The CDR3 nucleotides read TGTGCCAGCAGTTACGGGGTTAGCGGCTACACCTTC. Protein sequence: CASSYGVSGYTF.

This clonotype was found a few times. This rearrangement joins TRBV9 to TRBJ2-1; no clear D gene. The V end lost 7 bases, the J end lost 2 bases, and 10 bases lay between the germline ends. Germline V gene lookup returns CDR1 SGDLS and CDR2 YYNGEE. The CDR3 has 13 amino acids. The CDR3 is CASSKTPYNEQFF. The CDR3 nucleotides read TGTGCCAGCTCGAAGACACCCTACAATGAGCAGTTCTTC.

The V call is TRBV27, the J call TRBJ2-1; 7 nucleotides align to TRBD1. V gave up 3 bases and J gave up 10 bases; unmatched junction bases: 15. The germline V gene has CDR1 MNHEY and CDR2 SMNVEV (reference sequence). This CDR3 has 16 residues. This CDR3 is CASSFLKRIGGREQFF. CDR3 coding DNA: TGTGCCAGCAGTTTTCTAAAAAGAATAGGGGGCCGCGAGCAGTTCTTC.

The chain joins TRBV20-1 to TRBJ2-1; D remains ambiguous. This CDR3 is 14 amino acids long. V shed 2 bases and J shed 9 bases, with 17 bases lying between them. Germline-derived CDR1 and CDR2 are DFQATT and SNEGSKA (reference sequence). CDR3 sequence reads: CSARRTRLNGEQFF. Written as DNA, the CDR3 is TGCAGTGCTAGACGAACGAGACTCAACGGTGAGCAGTTCTTC.

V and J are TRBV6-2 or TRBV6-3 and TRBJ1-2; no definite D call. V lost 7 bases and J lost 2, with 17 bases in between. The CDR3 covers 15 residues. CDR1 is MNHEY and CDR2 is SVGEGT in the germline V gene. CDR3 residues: CASTPTLGGNYGYTF. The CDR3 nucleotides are TGTGCCAGCACCCCGACTTTGGGCGGAAACTATGGCTACACCTTC.

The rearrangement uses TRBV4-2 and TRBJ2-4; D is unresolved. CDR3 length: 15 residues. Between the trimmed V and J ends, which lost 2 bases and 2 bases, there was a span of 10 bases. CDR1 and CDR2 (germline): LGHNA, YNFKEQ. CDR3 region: CASSQSLESKNIQYF. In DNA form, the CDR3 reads TGTGCCAGCAGCCAAAGTCTCGAGTCCAAAAACATTCAGTACTTC.

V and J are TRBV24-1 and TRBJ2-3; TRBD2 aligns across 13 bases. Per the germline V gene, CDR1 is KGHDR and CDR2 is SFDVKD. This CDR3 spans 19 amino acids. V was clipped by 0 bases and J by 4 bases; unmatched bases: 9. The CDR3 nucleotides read TGTGCCACCAGTGATTTGGGTACTAGCGGGGGGGCTCCGGCAGATACGCAGTATTTT. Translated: CATSDLGTSGGAPADTQYF.

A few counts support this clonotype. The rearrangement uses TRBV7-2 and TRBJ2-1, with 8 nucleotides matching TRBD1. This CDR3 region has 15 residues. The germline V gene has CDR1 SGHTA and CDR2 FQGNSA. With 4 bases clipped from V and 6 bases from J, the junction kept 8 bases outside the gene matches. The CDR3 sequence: CASSSQGAFPNEQFF. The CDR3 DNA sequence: TGTGCCAGCAGCTCTCAGGGGGCTTTTCCCAATGAGCAGTTCTTC. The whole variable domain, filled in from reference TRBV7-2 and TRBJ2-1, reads GAGVSQSPSNKVTEKGKDVELRCDPISGHTALYWYRQSLGQGLEFLIYFQGNSAPDKSGLPSDRFSAERTGGSVSTLTIQRTQQEDSAVYLCASSSQGAFPNEQFFGPGTRLTVL.

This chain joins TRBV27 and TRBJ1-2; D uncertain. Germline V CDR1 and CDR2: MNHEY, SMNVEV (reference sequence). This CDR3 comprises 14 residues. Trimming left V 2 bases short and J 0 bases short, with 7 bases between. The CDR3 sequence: CASSLKIANYGYTF. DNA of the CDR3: TGTGCCAGCAGTTTAAAGATTGCTAACTATGGCTACACCTTC.

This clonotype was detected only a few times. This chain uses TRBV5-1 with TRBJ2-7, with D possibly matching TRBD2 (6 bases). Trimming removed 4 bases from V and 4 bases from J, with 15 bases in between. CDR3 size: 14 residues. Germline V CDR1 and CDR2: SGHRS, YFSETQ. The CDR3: CASSPAGGRYEQYF. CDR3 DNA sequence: TGCGCCAGCAGCCCCGCCGGGGGAAGGTACGAGCAGTACTTC. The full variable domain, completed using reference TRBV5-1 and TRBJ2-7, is KAGVTQTPRYLIKTRGQQVTLSCSPISGHRSVSWYQQTPGQGLQFLFEYFSETQRNKGNFPGRFSGRQFSNSRSEMNVSTLELGDSALYLCASSPAGGRYEQYFGPGTRLTVT.

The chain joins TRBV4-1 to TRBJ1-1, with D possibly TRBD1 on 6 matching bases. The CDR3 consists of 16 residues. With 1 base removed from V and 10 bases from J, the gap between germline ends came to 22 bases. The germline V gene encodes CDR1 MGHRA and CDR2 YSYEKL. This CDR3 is CASSQALTRQTGRAFF. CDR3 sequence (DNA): TGCGCCAGCAGCCAAGCCCTTACGCGGCAAACAGGGAGAGCTTTCTTT.

The CDR3 reads CASSLDGLAGGDTQYF. DNA of the CDR3: TGTGCCAGCAGCTTGGATGGCCTCGCGGGGGGAGATACGCAGTATTTT. The J gene is TRBJ2-3, the V gene TRBV5-4; 8 bases match TRBD2. The CDR3 consists of 16 residues. Per the germline V gene, CDR1 is SGHNT and CDR2 is YYREEE (reference sequence). V dropped 0 bases and J dropped 5; count of bases not matched to a gene: 8.

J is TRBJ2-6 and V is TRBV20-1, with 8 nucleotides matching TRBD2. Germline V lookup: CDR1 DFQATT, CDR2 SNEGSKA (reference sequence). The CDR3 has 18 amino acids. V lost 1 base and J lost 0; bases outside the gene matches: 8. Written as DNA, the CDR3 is TGCAGTGCTAGAGGGGGCGGGGGGCTTCTCTCTGGGGCCAACGTCCTGACTTTC. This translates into CSARGGGGLLSGANVLTF.

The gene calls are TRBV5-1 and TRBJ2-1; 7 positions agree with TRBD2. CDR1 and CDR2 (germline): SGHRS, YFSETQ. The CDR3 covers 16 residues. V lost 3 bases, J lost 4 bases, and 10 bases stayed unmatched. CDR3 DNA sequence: TGCGCCAGCAGCTCGGGGGACTACCTTAGGTACAATGAGCAGTTCTTC. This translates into CASSSGDYLRYNEQFF.

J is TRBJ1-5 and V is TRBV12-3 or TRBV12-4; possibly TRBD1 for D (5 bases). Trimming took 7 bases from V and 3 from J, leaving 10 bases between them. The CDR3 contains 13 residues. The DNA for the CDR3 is TGTGCCAGCAACGACAGACCCAATCAGCCCCAGCATTTT. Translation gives CASNDRPNQPQHF.

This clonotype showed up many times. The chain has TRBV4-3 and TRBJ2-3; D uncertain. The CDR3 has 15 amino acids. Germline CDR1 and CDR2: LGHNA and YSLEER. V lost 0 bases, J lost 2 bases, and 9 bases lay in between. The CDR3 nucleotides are TGCGCCAGCAGCCAAGATCTCACCCTCACAGATACGCAGTATTTT. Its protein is CASSQDLTLTDTQYF.

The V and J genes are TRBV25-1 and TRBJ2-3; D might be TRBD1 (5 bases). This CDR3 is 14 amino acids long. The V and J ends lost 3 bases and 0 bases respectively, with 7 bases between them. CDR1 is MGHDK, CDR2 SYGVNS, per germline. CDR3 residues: CASSDDSSTDTQYF. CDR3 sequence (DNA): TGTGCCAGCAGTGACGACAGTAGCACAGATACGCAGTATTTT.